This is a list of T cell receptor beta chains from one sample in a study of cytomegalovirus exposure and HLA in healthy donors. Profiling relied on immunoSEQ multiplex PCR, and the TCRdb table lists in-frame clones only, not all of them. The specimen's table records approximately 120,000 clones. Sequenced: PBMCs. The receptors originated from a man aged 35 to 55 in good health and CMV-seronegative. Each CDR3 is given with its conserved first and last residue. A D gene is named only where the DNA matches it firmly.

V: TRBV10-2
D: TRBD1
J: TRBJ1-1
CDR3: CASTTFDRGWVNTEAFF
DNA: TGCGCCAGCACAACCTTTGACAGGGGTTGGGTGAACACTGAAGCTTTCTTT

V: TRBV5-4
D: .
J: TRBJ2-2
CDR3: CASSRGGKGTGELFF
DNA: TGTGCCAGCAGCCGAGGGGGTAAGGGCACCGGGGAGCTGTTTTTT

V: TRBV6-5
D: .
J: TRBJ2-7
CDR3: CASSPPQGPIYEQYF
DNA: TGTGCCAGCAGCCCCCCCCAGGGCCCCATCTACGAGCAGTACTTC

V: TRBV7-8
D: TRBD2
J: TRBJ2-1
CDR3: CASSLRTGLAGPVGSYNEQFF
DNA: TGTGCCAGCAGCTTAAGGACTGGACTAGCGGGACCCGTCGGGTCCTACAATGAGCAGTTCTTC

V: TRBV7-9
D: .
J: TRBJ1-1
CDR3: CASSLGAANTEAFF
DNA: TGTGCCAGCAGCTTAGGGGCCGCGAACACTGAAGCTTTCTTT

V: TRBV6-6
D: TRBD2
J: TRBJ2-5
CDR3: CASSYEAGRQETQYF
DNA: TGTGCCAGCAGTTACGAAGCGGGAAGGCAAGAGACCCAGTACTTC

V: TRBV19
D: TRBD1
J: TRBJ1-2
CDR3: CASSPTGVVYGYTF
DNA: TGTGCCAGTAGCCCGACAGGGGTTGTCTATGGCTACACCTTC

V: TRBV7-8
D: .
J: TRBJ2-5
CDR3: CASSLALPEGLAETQYF
DNA: TGTGCCAGCAGCTTGGCTCTCCCAGAGGGGCTAGCGGAGACCCAGTACTTC

V: TRBV9
D: TRBD2
J: TRBJ2-7
CDR3: CASSSLAGEQYF
DNA: TGTGCCAGCAGCTCACTAGCGGGAGAGCAGTACTTC

V: TRBV5-8
D: TRBD2
J: TRBJ2-5
CDR3: CASSLSGGRALETQYF
DNA: TGTGCCAGCAGCTTGTCGGGCGGGAGGGCCTTAGAGACCCAGTACTTC

V: TRBV19
D: TRBD2
J: TRBJ2-3
CDR3: CASSIRPSGRDTQYF
DNA: TGTGCCAGTAGTATCCGTCCTAGCGGGAGAGATACGCAGTATTTT

V: TRBV10-3
D: TRBD1
J: TRBJ1-5
CDR3: CAMRDRADQPQHF
DNA: TGTGCCATGAGGGACAGGGCAGATCAGCCCCAGCATTTT

V: TRBV27
D: .
J: TRBJ2-7
CDR3: CASSPFVLGGSYEQYF
DNA: TGTGCCAGCAGTCCTTTCGTCCTCGGAGGGTCCTACGAGCAGTACTTC

V: TRBV7-2
D: TRBD1
J: TRBJ2-7
CDR3: CASSSRGQPYEQYF
DNA: TGTGCCAGCAGCTCCAGGGGGCAGCCCTACGAGCAGTACTTC

V: TRBV5-1
D: TRBD2
J: TRBJ2-5
CDR3: CASSFSGRRQETQYF
DNA: TGCGCCAGCAGCTTTAGCGGGAGGAGGCAAGAGACCCAGTACTTC

V: TRBV2
D: TRBD2
J: TRBJ2-3
CDR3: CASVRLAGPDTQYF
DNA: TGTGCCAGCGTAAGACTAGCGGGACCAGATACGCAGTATTTT

V: TRBV5-1
D: .
J: TRBJ1-2
CDR3: CASSRTADGYTF
DNA: TGCGCCAGCAGCCGGACAGCGGATGGCTACACCTTC

V: TRBV25-1
D: TRBD1
J: TRBJ1-1
CDR3: CASSEQGTGNTEAFF
DNA: TGTGCCAGCAGTGAACAAGGGACAGGGAACACTGAAGCTTTCTTT

V: TRBV10-3
D: TRBD2
J: TRBJ2-1
CDR3: CAISEALADLGEQFF
DNA: TGTGCCATCAGTGAGGCCCTAGCGGACCTGGGGGAGCAGTTCTTC

V: TRBV6-6
D: TRBD2
J: TRBJ2-1
CDR3: CASRASGSNNEQFF
DNA: TGTGCCAGCAGGGCTAGCGGGAGTAACAATGAGCAGTTCTTC

V: TRBV6-1
D: TRBD1
J: TRBJ2-1
CDR3: CASSGDRDNEQFF
DNA: TGTGCCAGCAGTGGGGACAGGGACAATGAGCAGTTCTTC

V: TRBV27
D: .
J: TRBJ1-3
CDR3: CASRPSLGVGNTIYF
DNA: TGTGCCAGCAGACCTTCATTAGGGGTCGGAAACACCATATATTTT

V: TRBV4-1
D: TRBD2
J: TRBJ2-1
CDR3: CASSQVGLADNEQFF
DNA: TGCGCCAGCAGCCAAGTGGGACTAGCGGACAATGAGCAGTTCTTC

V: TRBV7-8
D: .
J: TRBJ1-1
CDR3: CASSLFTVMNTEAFF
DNA: TGTGCCAGCAGCTTATTCACGGTAATGAACACTGAAGCTTTCTTT

V: TRBV2
D: .
J: TRBJ2-2
CDR3: CASRRTGTGELFF
DNA: TGTGCCAGCAGAAGAACCGGGACCGGGGAGCTGTTTTTT

V: TRBV11-3
D: .
J: TRBJ1-1
CDR3: CASKRFYRGNTEAFF
DNA: TGTGCCAGCAAACGGTTTTATAGGGGGAACACTGAAGCTTTCTTT

V: TRBV7-2
D: .
J: TRBJ2-7
CDR3: CASSLQPSTMYEQYF
DNA: TGTGCCAGCAGCTTACAACCTAGCACTATGTACGAGCAGTACTTC

V: TRBV29-1
D: TRBD1
J: TRBJ2-7
CDR3: CSVRRQGNEQYF
DNA: TGCAGCGTTAGGAGACAGGGAAACGAGCAGTACTTC

V: TRBV13
D: .
J: TRBJ2-3
CDR3: CASRSTFGLSTDTQYF
DNA: TGTGCCAGCAGATCCACCTTCGGGTTAAGCACAGATACGCAGTATTTT

V: TRBV29-1
D: TRBD1
J: TRBJ2-2
CDR3: CSASGGRTGELFF
DNA: TGCAGCGCCTCAGGGGGACGAACCGGGGAGCTGTTTTTT

V: TRBV5-1
D: .
J: TRBJ1-1
CDR3: CASSLVQGRGTEAFF
DNA: TGCGCCAGCAGCTTGGTCCAGGGGCGAGGCACTGAAGCTTTCTTT

V: TRBV6-5
D: .
J: TRBJ2-7
CDR3: CASSYRGAAYEQYF
DNA: TGTGCCAGCAGTTACCGGGGGGCGGCCTACGAGCAGTACTTC

V: TRBV20-1
D: .
J: TRBJ2-2
CDR3: CSAKSFGELFF
DNA: TGCAGTGCTAAATCATTTGGGGAGCTGTTTTTT

V: TRBV5-1
D: TRBD2
J: TRBJ2-1
CDR3: CASSILTRGGGNEQFF
DNA: TGCGCCAGCAGCATCCTCACCCGTGGGGGGGGTAATGAGCAGTTCTTC

V: TRBV10-1
D: TRBD1
J: TRBJ1-2
CDR3: CASRTRLGGQGPHGYTF
DNA: TGCGCCAGTCGCACGCGTCTCGGGGGACAGGGGCCCCATGGCTACACCTTC

V: TRBV7-9
D: .
J: TRBJ1-1
CDR3: CASSAQTRNTEAFF
DNA: TGTGCCAGCAGCGCCCAGACAAGGAACACTGAAGCTTTCTTT

V: TRBV5-6
D: .
J: TRBJ2-3
CDR3: CASRRRQISTDTQYF
DNA: TGTGCCAGCAGACGTAGACAGATCAGCACAGATACGCAGTATTTT

V: TRBV7-5
D: .
J: TRBJ1-5
CDR3: CARSYQHVGQGTYYSNQPQHF
DNA: .

V: TRBV6-1
D: .
J: TRBJ2-7
CDR3: CASSDGIGLSYEEQYF
DNA: TGTGCCAGCAGTGATGGGATAGGACTGAGCTACGAGGAGCAGTACTTC

V: TRBV6-6
D: TRBD2
J: TRBJ2-1
CDR3: CASRSTSAKWDEQFF
DNA: TGTGCCAGCAGATCTACTAGCGCCAAATGGGATGAGCAGTTCTTC

V: TRBV2
D: .
J: TRBJ1-1
CDR3: CASSGEGNTEAFF
DNA: TGTGCCAGCAGTGGGGAGGGGAACACTGAAGCTTTCTTT

V: TRBV28
D: .
J: TRBJ2-1
CDR3: CASRAMGRNEQFF
DNA: TGTGCCAGCAGGGCCATGGGCCGGAATGAGCAGTTCTTC

V: TRBV5-5
D: TRBD2
J: TRBJ2-3
CDR3: CASSFALAGGPRTDTQYF
DNA: TGTGCCAGCAGCTTTGCACTAGCGGGAGGGCCTCGCACAGATACGCAGTATTTT

V: TRBV5-1
D: TRBD2
J: TRBJ2-7
CDR3: CASSMTSGSYEQYF
DNA: TGCGCCAGCAGCATGACTAGCGGGTCCTACGAGCAGTACTTC

V: TRBV30
D: .
J: TRBJ1-1
CDR3: CAWIEGSEAFF
DNA: TGTGCCTGGATAGAGGGCTCTGAAGCTTTCTTT

V: TRBV7-6
D: .
J: TRBJ2-1
CDR3: CASSFLTTLQSEQFF
DNA: TGTGCCAGCAGCTTCTTGACTACCCTACAATCTGAGCAGTTCTTC

V: TRBV5-4
D: TRBD2
J: TRBJ2-5
CDR3: CASSAWTSGREETQYF
DNA: TGTGCCAGCAGCGCCTGGACTAGCGGGAGGGAAGAGACCCAGTACTTC

V: TRBV6-5
D: TRBD1
J: TRBJ2-2
CDR3: CASKGQGLSRELFF
DNA: TGTGCCAGCAAAGGACAGGGATTATCTCGGGAGCTGTTTTTT

V: TRBV6-6
D: TRBD2
J: TRBJ2-1
CDR3: CASSYPLAGAHEQFF
DNA: TGTGCCAGCAGTTACCCATTAGCGGGAGCTCATGAGCAGTTCTTC

V: TRBV5-4
D: TRBD1
J: TRBJ2-5
CDR3: CASSPRTGGQETQYF
DNA: TGTGCCAGCAGCCCCCGGACAGGCGGCCAAGAGACCCAGTACTTC

V: TRBV6-5
D: TRBD2
J: TRBJ2-4
CDR3: CASSYRTSDIQYF
DNA: TGTGCCAGCAGTTACAGGACTAGCGACATTCAGTACTTC

V: TRBV4-2
D: TRBD1
J: TRBJ2-6
CDR3: CASSQENRRTGSGANVLTF
DNA: TGTGCCAGCAGCCAAGAAAACCGCCGGACAGGGTCTGGGGCCAACGTCCTGACTTTC